What follows are 5 T cell receptor beta chains derived from one specimen sequenced in a study of blood T cell repertoires in COVID-19. Repertoires were generated with immunoSEQ multiplex PCR, while TCRdb's copy carries only in-frame clones and drops some. The table lists nearly 100,000 clones, 70% to 85% of them singletons. The sequenced sample was peripheral blood. The receptors were sampled from an older woman with acute or convalescent COVID-19.

This chain links TRBV7-2 with TRBJ1-5; D unclear. V dropped 4 bases and J dropped 4 bases, with 8 bases sitting between them. The CDR3 is made up of 13 amino acids. The V gene's germline CDR1 is SGHTA and CDR2 FQGNSA. The chain's CDR3 is CASSSSPNQPQHF. CDR3 nucleotide sequence: TGTGCCAGCAGCTCCTCCCCTAATCAGCCCCAGCATTTT.

The J gene is TRBJ2-1, the V gene TRBV7-6; no reliable D call. CDR1 SGHVS and CDR2 FNYEAQ come from the germline V gene. The CDR3 runs to 16 residues. Trimming cost V 1 base and J 0 bases, with 10 bases left between them. The CDR3 sequence is CASSLVATSSYNEQFF. The DNA for the CDR3 is TGTGCCAGCAGCTTAGTAGCCACGAGCTCCTACAATGAGCAGTTCTTC.

J is TRBJ2-7 and V is TRBV2; 9 nucleotides align to TRBD1. Looked up from germline, CDR1 is SNHLY and CDR2 is FYNNEI. There are 12 residues in the CDR3. The junction had 5 bases not matched to a gene; V was cut back by 8 bases and J by 6 bases. The chain's CDR3 is CASGQGMVEQYF. The DNA for the CDR3 is TGTGCCAGCGGACAGGGGATGGTCGAGCAGTACTTC.

In its sample, this clone was seen once. The chain recombines TRBV7-9 with TRBJ2-3, with 8 bases identical to TRBD2. With 5 bases clipped from V and 6 bases from J, the junction kept 10 bases outside the gene matches. The CDR3 sequence is 15 residues long. Germline assignment: CDR1 SEHNR and CDR2 FQNEAQ (reference sequence). For the CDR3, the DNA is TGTGCCAGCAGCCGTAGCGGGGTGGTAAAGGATACGCAGTATTTT. Protein: CASSRSGVVKDTQYF.

This clone came up once. V gene TRBV6-5 combines with J gene TRBJ1-6; D not certain. Germline CDR1 and CDR2: MNHEY and SVGAGI. The CDR3 loop spans 13 amino acids. The CDR3 sequence: CASCSPPNSPLHF. In DNA, the CDR3 is TGTGCAAGCTGTAGCCCACCGAATTCACCCCTCCACTTT.